Below, 27 T cell receptor beta chains from the same sample are listed, as sequenced in a study of cytomegalovirus exposure and HLA in healthy donors. The PCR had 60 Vbeta and 13 Jbeta primers. Sequencing was performed with immunoSEQ multiplex PCR; in TCRdb, only in-frame clones are kept and a portion is missing. This sample has about 200,000 clones, with roughly 83% found just once. Sequenced: PBMCs. The receptors here all came from a girl aged 5-17 years in good health and CMV-seronegative.

The chain recombines TRBV30 with TRBJ1-2; D perhaps matches TRBD1 (6 bases). The CDR3 is 15 residues long. The V end lost 6 bases, the J end lost 6 bases, and 23 bases lay between the germline ends. Germline CDR1 GTSNPN, CDR2 SVGIG (reference sequence). The CDR3 region is CACKPERRQDDGYTF. The CDR3 bases are TGTGCCTGTAAACCGGAACGGAGACAGGACGATGGCTACACCTTC.

The V gene is TRBV18, the J gene TRBJ2-7; TRBD2 might be the D (7 bases). Trimming removed 6 bases from V and 0 bases from J, with 21 bases in between. The germline V gene has CDR1 KGHSH and CDR2 LQKENI. The CDR3 is 17 residues long. Here the CDR3 reads CASSPEGGRGLSYEQYF. CDR3 nucleotides: TGTGCCAGCTCTCCGGAGGGGGGGCGGGGCCTCTCCTACGAGCAGTACTTC.

V usage is TRBV5-1 and J usage is TRBJ2-3, with D maybe TRBD1 (5 bases). This CDR3 region has 13 residues. Trimming removed 4 bases from V and 4 bases from J, with 10 bases in between. Germline lookup yields CDR1 SGHRS and CDR2 YFSETQ. The CDR3 protein is CASSPQVSDTQYF. CDR3 in DNA: TGCGCCAGCAGCCCACAGGTCTCAGATACGCAGTATTTT.

The genes are TRBV5-1 and TRBJ2-7, with TRBD1 matching over 12 bases. After removal of 4 bases from V and 2 bases from J, the junction contained 7 bases not matched to a gene. Germline V CDR1 and CDR2: SGHRS, YFSETQ. The CDR3 runs 16 residues. The CDR3 region is CASSPLGDRGPYEQYF. The DNA for the CDR3 is TGCGCCAGCAGCCCCCTCGGGGACAGGGGGCCCTACGAGCAGTACTTC.

In its sample, this clone was seen a few times. The CDR3 protein is CAWSVHITNYGYTF. The CDR3 region has the DNA TGTGCCTGGAGTGTACACATTACGAACTATGGCTACACCTTC. The chain links TRBV30 to TRBJ1-2, with unresolved D. The CDR3 is 14 residues long. Trimming pared 0 bases from V and 2 bases from J, leaving 10 bases between. The V gene's germline CDR1 is GTSNPN and CDR2 SVGIG (reference sequence).

This clone is a singleton in its sample. The rearrangement links TRBV5-1 to TRBJ2-7; D is undetermined. This CDR3 contains 14 residues. The germline V gene has CDR1 SGHRS and CDR2 YFSETQ. V was cut by 2 bases and J by 6 bases, with 15 bases left in between. In DNA, the CDR3 is TGCGCCAGCAGCTTTAAATTCAATACCGGCGAGCAGTACTTC. This sequence encodes CASSFKFNTGEQYF.

The chain links TRBV6-4 to TRBJ2-3, with D possibly TRBD1 on 5 matching bases. This CDR3 comprises 14 residues. The germline V and J ends were trimmed by 2 bases and 3 bases, with 9 bases remaining between them. Germline V lookup: CDR1 MRHNA, CDR2 SNTAGT. The CDR3 nucleotides read TGTGCCAGCAGTGACAGGGGTTTTACAGATACGCAGTATTTT. Encoded protein: CASSDRGFTDTQYF.

CDR3 nucleotide sequence: TGCGCCAGCACCTGGGGGGGGTACGAGCAGTACTTC. This codes for CASTWGGYEQYF. The chain has TRBV10-2 and TRBJ2-7, with 7 bases matching TRBD2. The CDR3 is 12 residues long. CDR1 and CDR2 from the germline V gene are WSHSY and SAAADI. Losses at the gene ends were 7 bases for V and 4 bases for J; bases not matched to a gene: 4.

The CDR3 DNA reads TGTGCCAGCAGCTTAGTCGGGGGCTACGAGCAGTACTTC. This translates into CASSLVGGYEQYF. The rearrangement links TRBV7-8 to TRBJ2-7; D is perhaps TRBD2 (6 bases). Looked up from germline, CDR1 is SGHVS and CDR2 is FQNEAQ. V gave up 1 base and J gave up 3 bases, with 7 bases separating them. This CDR3 spans 13 amino acids.

This clone appeared a single time. The chain is built from TRBV27 and TRBJ1-6; 8 bases map to TRBD1. The J segment lost 7 bases and the V segment lost 8 bases, leaving 13 bases of the junction unmatched. The CDR3 length is 16 residues. Germline V gene lookup returns CDR1 MNHEY and CDR2 SMNVEV (reference sequence). In nucleotides, the CDR3 is TGTGCCAGCGGGACCCTGCCAGGGGGCTGGAATTCACCCCTCCACTTT. Protein product: CASGTLPGGWNSPLHF.

The chain joins TRBV28 to TRBJ2-6; 7 bases are shared with TRBD2. CDR1 MDHEN and CDR2 SYDVKM come from the germline V gene. The V gene end was trimmed by 8 bases and the J gene end by 2 bases; junction bases not matched to a gene: 6. The CDR3 covers 15 residues. The CDR3 DNA follows: TGTGCCAGCTTTACGGGGGGAACTGGGGCCAACGTCCTGACTTTC. This codes for CASFTGGTGANVLTF.

This chain connects TRBV27 to TRBJ2-5; possibly TRBD2 for D (5 bases). The CDR3 is 15 residues long. The germline V gene encodes CDR1 MNHEY and CDR2 SMNVEV (reference sequence). The germline V and J ends were trimmed by 3 bases and 4 bases, with 15 bases remaining between them. This CDR3 is CASSFRRGLIETQYF. CDR3 sequence (DNA): TGTGCCAGCAGTTTCCGGAGAGGACTTATAGAGACCCAGTACTTC.

The chain combines TRBV6-1 with TRBJ1-1; no firm D call. With 1 base removed from V and 6 bases from J, the gap between germline ends came to 6 bases. This CDR3 is 12 amino acids long. CDR1 and CDR2 from the germline V gene are MNHNS and SASEGT. As DNA, the CDR3 is TGTGCCAGCAGTGAAGTAGCAGCTGAAGCTTTCTTT. It specifies CASSEVAAEAFF.

This clone was observed a handful of times. This sequence joins TRBV5-1 and TRBJ2-6, with TRBD1 identical over 7 bases. CDR3 size: 16 residues. In germline, CDR1 is SGHRS, CDR2 YFSETQ. J lost 2 bases, V lost 4 bases, and 6 bases had no gene match. The DNA of the CDR3 is TGCGCCAGCAGCCCCGAAACAGGGGCTGGGGCCAACGTCCTGACTTTC. This translates into CASSPETGAGANVLTF.

The V gene is TRBV7-2, the J gene TRBJ2-1, with D perhaps TRBD2 (5 bases). In germline, CDR1 is SGHTA, CDR2 FQGNSA. The V end lost 0 bases, the J end lost 6 bases, and 12 bases lay between the germline ends. This CDR3 is 15 amino acids long. CDR3 protein: CASSLAGARGNEQFF. In DNA form, the CDR3 reads TGTGCCAGCAGCTTAGCGGGAGCACGAGGCAATGAGCAGTTCTTC.

V is TRBV7-3 and J is TRBJ2-7, with D perhaps matching TRBD2 (6 bases). The CDR3 is 14 residues long. Deletions cut 6 bases from V and 2 bases from J, with 14 bases between. The V gene's germline CDR1 is SGHTA and CDR2 FQGTGA. This CDR3 reads CASRFGGAPYEQYF. The CDR3, as DNA: TGTGCCAGCAGGTTCGGGGGAGCGCCCTACGAGCAGTACTTC.

The chain has TRBV7-2 and TRBJ1-5; D is undetermined. Germline CDR1 reads SGHTA; CDR2 reads FQGNSA. Trimming left V 3 bases short and J 0 bases short, with 9 bases between. There are 15 residues in the CDR3. CDR3: CASSLQIISNQPQHF. CDR3 coding DNA: TGTGCCAGCAGCTTGCAGATTATTAGCAATCAGCCCCAGCATTTT.

V and J are TRBV6-5 and TRBJ2-2; D might be TRBD2 (7 bases). Germline V lookup: CDR1 MNHEY, CDR2 SVGAGI. The CDR3 totals 15 residues. V was shortened by 2 bases and J by 3 bases, with 10 bases between the two germline ends. The CDR3 here is CASSYGRGDTGELFF. The CDR3 DNA is TGTGCCAGCAGTTACGGGAGGGGGGACACCGGGGAGCTGTTTTTT.

The V and J genes are TRBV30 and TRBJ2-5, with D maybe TRBD2 (6 bases). The CDR3 extends over 13 amino acids. Germline V lookup: CDR1 GTSNPN, CDR2 SVGIG (reference sequence). Trimming removed 2 bases from V and 5 bases from J, with 12 bases in between. The CDR3 coding sequence is TGTGCCTGGAGTCGTGGAGGGGAGGAGACCCAGTACTTC. Its protein product is CAWSRGGEETQYF.

V usage is TRBV15 and J usage is TRBJ2-1; 9 bases agree with TRBD1. This CDR3 comprises 18 residues. V was clipped by 3 bases and J by 3 bases; unmatched bases: 12. CDR1 is LNHNV and CDR2 is YYDKDF in the germline V gene (reference sequence). The CDR3 protein is CATSRFPPGQGYYNEQFF. In nucleotides, the CDR3 is TGTGCCACCAGCAGGTTCCCGCCGGGACAGGGTTACTACAATGAGCAGTTCTTC. The full variable domain, rest sourced from reference TRBV15 and TRBJ2-1, is DAMVIQNPRYQVTQFGKPVTLSCSQTLNHNVMYWYQQKSSQAPKLLFHYYDKDFNNEADTPDNFQSRRPNTSFCFLDIRSPGLGDTAMYLCATSRFPPGQGYYNEQFFGPGTRLTVL.

The chain couples TRBV7-2 to TRBJ1-4; 8 nucleotides match TRBD1. The germline V gene has CDR1 SGHTA and CDR2 FQGNSA. This CDR3 comprises 15 residues. V trimming: 0 bases; J trimming: 4 bases; junction bases outside the gene matches: 1. CDR3 in DNA: TGTGCCAGCAGCTTAGCGACAGGGGTTAATGAAAAACTGTTTTTT. This encodes CASSLATGVNEKLFF.

The V gene is TRBV7-6, the J gene TRBJ1-6; tentative D call: TRBD1 (5 bases). CDR1 is SGHVS, CDR2 FNYEAQ, per germline. CDR3 size: 14 residues. The V and J ends lost 6 bases and 6 bases respectively, with 12 bases between them. Written as DNA, the CDR3 is TGTGCCAGCAGTTTGGAGCAGGGTAATTCACCCCTCCACTTT. It translates to CASSLEQGNSPLHF.

The V call is TRBV9, the J call TRBJ2-7; 13 positions agree with TRBD2. CDR1 and CDR2 from the germline V gene are SGDLS and YYNGEE. The CDR3 runs 17 residues. The trim removed 4 bases at V and 2 bases at J, leaving 9 bases unmatched. CDR3 sequence: CASSLTPGTSGTYEQYF. In DNA form, the CDR3 reads TGTGCCAGCAGCCTCACACCCGGGACTAGCGGGACCTACGAGCAGTACTTC.

This clone has a single count. V gene TRBV9 combines with J gene TRBJ2-7; possibly TRBD1 for D (6 bases). V was shortened by 0 bases and J by 3 bases, with 10 bases between the two germline ends. This CDR3 region has 14 residues. Germline V CDR1 and CDR2: SGDLS, YYNGEE. Here the CDR3 DNA reads TGTGCCAGCAGCGTAGCGCCAGGGGACTACGAGCAGTACTTC. Residues: CASSVAPGDYEQYF.

The chain employs TRBV4-3 and TRBJ2-7; TRBD2 agrees at 9 bases. After removal of 1 base from V and 2 bases from J, the junction contained 12 bases not matched to a gene. This CDR3 region has 18 residues. Germline CDR1 reads LGHNA; CDR2 reads YSLEER. The CDR3 nucleotides are TGCGCCAGCAGCCAAGGGAGCAGCGGGGGGTCCACCCCCTACGAGCAGTACTTC. It encodes CASSQGSSGGSTPYEQYF.

This clone has more than one count but fewer than ten. The V call is TRBV19, the J call TRBJ1-5; 8 bases map to TRBD1. Germline assignment: CDR1 LNHDA and CDR2 SQIVND (reference sequence). CDR3 length: 15 amino acids. J was trimmed by 2 bases and V by 7 bases; bases with no gene match: 7. The CDR3 region is CASTGQGRGNQPQHF. CDR3 coding DNA: TGTGCCAGTACCGGACAGGGACGGGGCAATCAGCCCCAGCATTTT. The full variable domain, completed using reference TRBV19 and TRBJ1-5, is DGGITQSPKYLFRKEGQNVTLSCEQNLNHDAMYWYRQDPGQGLRLIYYSQIVNDFQKGDIAEGYSVSREKKESFPLTVTSAQKNPTAFYLCASTGQGRGNQPQHFGDGTRLSIL.

The chain is built from TRBV28 and TRBJ2-3, with TRBD1 matching over 7 bases. Losses at the gene ends were 7 bases for V and 0 bases for J; bases not matched to a gene: 4. The CDR3 consists of 14 residues. The germline CDR1 and CDR2 sequences are MDHEN and SYDVKM. CDR3 bases: TGTGCCAGCATTGGACAGGCTAGCACAGATACGCAGTATTTT. This translates into CASIGQASTDTQYF.